This is a list of T cell receptor beta chains from one sample in a study of shared clonotypes between healthy human individuals. Sequencing used immunoSEQ multiplex PCR; TCRdb keeps in-frame clones, though not all of them. The repertoire has over 850,000 clones, about 80% of them found once; the top ten carry 0.61%. The sample was memory CD4+ T cells from PBMCs. The receptors come from a young man in good health. Some clones in this sample may be carry-over from other donors' samples. Both conserved end residues are part of each CDR3. A D gene is named only where the DNA matches it firmly. Clone size is not always given. Where it is, it says once, few, many or a class for expanded clones.

>TRBJ1-4|TRBV7-2|NA|NA
TGTGCCAGCAGCGTCGGGGGAGATAATGAAAAACTGTTTTTT
CASSVGGDNEKLFF
>TRBJ2-7|TRBV2|TRBD2|few
TGTGCCAGCAGTCCTAGCGGGATCGGAGAGCAGTACTTC
CASSPSGIGEQYF
>TRBJ2-1|TRBV7-2|TRBD2|NA
TGTGCCGGGAGCGGGACCTCCTACAATGAGCAGTTCTTC
CAGSGTSYNEQFF
>TRBJ2-5|TRBV5-1|TRBD2|once
TGCGCCAGCAGCCCGATAGCGGGGATGGAGACCCAGTACTTC
CASSPIAGMETQYF
>TRBJ2-7|TRBV28|NA|NA
TGTGCCAGCCGGAAGGGGGGCCCCTACGAGCAGTACTTC
CASRKGGPYEQYF
>TRBJ2-5|TRBV29-1|TRBD1|NA
TGCAGCGTTGAAAGTAGGGACAGGCGAGAGACCCAGTACTTC
CSVESRDRRETQYF
>TRBJ2-3|TRBV7-2|NA|NA
TGTGCCAGCAGCTTAGCAGGAGGGACAGATACGCAGTATTTT
CASSLAGGTDTQYF
>TRBJ1-1|TRBV13|NA|NA
TGTGCCAGCAGCTTAGACCCCAGGGTGGACACTGAAGCTTTCTTT
CASSLDPRVDTEAFF
>TRBJ2-3|TRBV7-8|NA|NA
TGTGCCAGCAGCTTAGTCGGAGGGCCCTCGACAGATACGCAGTATTTT
CASSLVGGPSTDTQYF
>TRBJ2-7|TRBV5-1|TRBD2|NA
TGCGCCAGCAGCTTTGGGCTAGCGGGAGCGTCCTACGAGCAGTACTTC
CASSFGLAGASYEQYF
>TRBJ1-3|TRBV9|NA|many
TGTGCCAGCAGCGACTCACCTGGAAACACCATATATTTT
CASSDSPGNTIYF
>TRBJ2-3|TRBV27|NA|NA
TGTGCCAGCAGTCCACTACAGGGGGGAGGGCGCACAGATACGCAGTATTTT
CASSPLQGGGRTDTQYF
>TRBJ1-1|TRBV19|NA|NA
TGTGCCAGTAGTATAGATATGGGAACTGAAGCTTTCTTT
CASSIDMGTEAFF
>TRBJ2-7|TRBV28|NA|NA
TGTGCCAGCAGTCCACGGAGTTGGGGTGTTGATTGGGGCGAGCAGTACTTC
CASSPRSWGVDWGEQYF
>TRBJ2-1|TRBV5-1|NA|NA
TGCGCCAGCAGCGCCAGGGGCAGCCAAAATGAGCAGTTCTTC
CASSARGSQNEQFF
>TRBJ2-7|TRBV9|TRBD2|NA
TGTGCCAGCAGCCCACGACTCGCGGGAGGCTCCTACGAGCAGTACTTC
CASSPRLAGGSYEQYF
>TRBJ2-1|TRBV21-1|NA|once
TGTGCCAGCAGCAAAGAATCCGGCGAAGGTGAGCAGTTCTTC
CASSKESGEGEQFF
>TRBJ2-3|TRBV7-2|TRBD2|once
TGTGCCAGCAGCTTAGGGGGACTAAGCCCAGATACGCAGTATTTT
CASSLGGLSPDTQYF
>TRBJ1-2|TRBV19|NA|NA
TGTGCCAGTACCCCGCGGACCTATGGCTACACCTTC
CASTPRTYGYTF
>TRBJ1-2|TRBV7-2|NA|NA
TGTGCCAGCAGCTGGGACGGATATGGCTACACCTTC
CASSWDGYGYTF
>TRBJ1-2|TRBV6-5|TRBD1|NA
TGTGCCAGCAGCCCGGGACAGGGCTCCTATGGCTACACCTTC
CASSPGQGSYGYTF
>TRBJ2-7|TRBV4-1|NA|NA
TGCGCCAGCAGCCAACCACAGGGAACTCCCTACGAGCAGTACTTC
CASSQPQGTPYEQYF
>TRBJ2-5|TRBV5-1|NA|NA
TGCGCCAGCAGCCCTGGGGACGGCCAAGAGACCCAGTACTTC
CASSPGDGQETQYF
>TRBJ1-1|TRBV27|NA|few
TGTGCCAGCAGTTTCCAAGAGCGGGGTCAGGTTCTCTTT
CASSFQERGQVLF